Given below is one T cell receptor beta chain in context. The antigen it binds to is not known. It has no much larger one-base neighbor in the sample; base qualities were not kept. CDR1 SGHDN and CDR2 FVKESK are derived from the germline V gene. V loses 2 bases, J loses 0 bases, and the germline ends lie 16 bases apart. From its cysteine to its phenylalanine, the CDR3 spans 17 amino acids. Left in the record is the CDR3 DNA by itself, 51 bases read in frame from the first base. The record originates from a study of T cell responses to AZD1222 COVID-19 vaccine (dated by TCRdb to the early 2020s). In the study overall: AZD1222 recipients given second doses at about 4 weeks or at about 12 weeks were pooled, since spike-specific TCR depth and breadth were not found to differ between the two schedules. TCR sequencing was performed for 233 trial participants, of whom around 200 were given two doses of AZD1222 and about 25 were given two doses of MenACWY control vaccine. Trial participants were enrolled by age into 18-55, 56-69 and 70-plus year subgroups, with roughly 150, 30 and 60 TCR-sequenced participants respectively.

Overall results and qualifications from the work: The 56-69-year group was small, and its depth increase did not reach significance, likely because of low power. Because no samples from the day 14 peak response were available, repertoires could be characterized only after the peak T cell response. After two AZD1222 doses, spike-specific TCR breadth and depth were significantly higher than at day 0 and than in MenACWY recipients. Conclusions about previously exposed vaccinees are limited, since just 6 or 7 AZD1222 recipients were seropositive for SARS-CoV-2 at baseline. Nearly half of unique spike-specific TCRs reportedly recognized epitopes outside regions mutated in the B.1.351 and B.1.1.7 variants. CD4 TCRs associated with the vaccine covered the entire spike protein, and the dominant responses were in regions 160-218 and 743-854. Participants were mostly white British and included more females than males, and it was suggested by the authors that clonal diversity may have been underestimated.

This specimen's time point label, per the study, means: baseline before first vaccination. Samples from vaccinated people were obtained from the UK trials COV001 and COV002, which included a single-blind randomized controlled phase 2/3 trial of AZD1222 (ChAdOx1 nCoV-19) in healthy adults. Trial participant PBMC samples were collected at day 0 and day 28 after the second dose for TCRbeta chain sequencing. The CDR3 regions of human TCRbeta chains were subjected to immunosequencing. The paper's data handling went like this. TCRs in the repertoires were matched against a reference library of SARS-CoV-2-specific TCRs that had been generated with the MIRA antigen-specificity platform. Breadth was defined as the fraction of unique TCRs that were SARS-CoV-2-associated. Depth was defined as the fraction of total T cells that were SARS-CoV-2-associated. Using the MIRA data, each spike-specific TCR was mapped to the spike region that the TCR reacts to and placed in a CD4 or CD8 class. Log10-transformed breadth and depth values were compared by one-way ANOVA with Sidak's multiple comparisons tests. Here the immuneACCESS table is served through TCRdb, limited to in-frame sequences with V and J called. Missing clones are a known gap in these copies; in checked studies unresolved V genes cover under half, and the rest lacks a known reason. V and J calls and clone size are copied from that table; D and trimming were computed from the DNA. The sample table contains around 96,000 clones; only one count was recorded for roughly 84% of them. The ten most abundant clones make up roughly 2.8% of the sample.

This clonotype was sampled from an adult in good health. Source: peripheral blood, taken on day 0 of AZD1222 vaccination. The sequence joins TRBV14 to TRBJ1-2, with no D gene named confidently. The DNA sequence reads TGTGCCAGCAGCCAATTCGGCAGATTCGAAGCTAACTATGGCTACACCTTC. It translates to CASSQFGRFEANYGYTF.